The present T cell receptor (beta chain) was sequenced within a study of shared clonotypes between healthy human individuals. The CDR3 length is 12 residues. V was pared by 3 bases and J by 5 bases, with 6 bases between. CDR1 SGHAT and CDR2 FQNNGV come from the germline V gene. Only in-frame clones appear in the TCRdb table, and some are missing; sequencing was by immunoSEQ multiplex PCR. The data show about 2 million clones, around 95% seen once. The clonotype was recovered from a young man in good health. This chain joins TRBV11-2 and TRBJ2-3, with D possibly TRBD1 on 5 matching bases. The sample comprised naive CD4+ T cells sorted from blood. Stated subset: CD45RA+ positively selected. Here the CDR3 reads CASSLQGDTQYF. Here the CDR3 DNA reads TGTGCCAGCAGCTTGCAGGGAGATACGCAGTATTTT.